Each of the 11 T cell receptor beta chains below was sequenced from the same sample in a study of T cells in women clearing cervical HPV infection. Measured with immunoSEQ multiplex PCR; TCRdb has only the in-frame clones, and not every one. The ten top clones account for 3.7%, within a sample of fewer than 30,000 clones. The sequencing sample was made of blood buffy coat. These TCRs come from a woman between 18 and 70 years old with a cervical HPV16 infection that either progressed to CIN3+ or cleared (not recorded which).

In the case of this clone: Sequencing ends 3 residues short of the CDR3 end; the germline J gene provides the rest. The chain joins TRBV19 to TRBJ1-2; D gene unclear. CDR1 is LNHDA and CDR2 is SQIVND in the germline V gene (reference sequence). The CDR3 consists of 16 residues. V lost 5 bases to trimming and J lost 0 bases, with 16 bases between them. CDR3: CASSSALGGTNYGYTF. CDR3 DNA (partial): TGTGCCAGTAGTTCCGCCCTAGGCGGTACTAACTATGGC.

On this clone itself: The CDR3 goes on 3 residues after the read ends, and that part is filled in from the germline J gene. V is TRBV2 and J is TRBJ1-1, with TRBD1 identical over 9 bases. V trimming: 6 bases; J trimming: 1 base; junction bases outside the gene matches: 9. Germline V lookup: CDR1 SNHLY, CDR2 FYNNEI. The CDR3 loop spans 16 amino acids. CDR3 residues: CASSSDRGGRNTEAFF. CDR3 bases read: TGTGCCAGCAGCTCGGACAGGGGAGGTAGGAACACTGAA.

For this clone: Read coverage stops 3 residues before the CDR3 terminus; the germline J gene supplies the remainder. This rearrangement joins TRBV2 to TRBJ1-2, with 7 bases matching TRBD1. Germline V CDR1 and CDR2: SNHLY, FYNNEI. The CDR3 length is 13 residues. Trimming cost V 7 bases and J 5 bases; bases outside gene matches: 7. CDR3 bases read: TGTGCCAGCACAGAAGGGGGCTGGTATGGC. It translates to CASTEGGWYG. The whole CDR3 region reads CASTEGGWYGYTF.

The CDR3 spells CASSARLAGGPAQETQYF. The CDR3 DNA, read in part, is TGCGCCAGCAGCGCTCGACTAGCGGGGGGACCTGCCCAAGAGACC. This rearrangement joins TRBV5-1 to TRBJ2-5; the match to TRBD2 covers 13 bases. The read falls 3 residues short of the CDR3 end, and the missing part is taken from the germline J gene. V dropped 4 bases and J dropped 1; count of bases not matched to a gene: 10. Germline CDR1 and CDR2: SGHRS and YFSETQ. The CDR3 runs to 18 residues.

CDR3 residues: CASSSGGEETQYF. The CDR3 DNA, read in part, is TGTGCCAGCAGCTCCGGCGGGGAGGAGACC. The genes are TRBV7-2 and TRBJ2-5; D is perhaps TRBD2 (6 bases). The read ends 3 residues before the CDR3 terminus; that terminus is restored from the germline J gene. This CDR3 is built from 13 residues. Germline loops: CDR1 SGHTA, CDR2 FQGNSA. Trimming left V 4 bases short and J 5 bases short, with 11 bases between.

As regards this clone: Coverage ceases 3 residues before the CDR3 finishes, and the germline J gene fills in the end. This chain connects TRBV2 to TRBJ2-7, with TRBD1 matching 12 bases. The CDR3 covers 14 residues. In germline, CDR1 is SNHLY, CDR2 FYNNEI. Trimming at V came to 5 bases and at J to 6 bases, leaving 5 bases not matched to a gene. CDR3 bases read: TGTGCCAGCAGTACCGGGACAGGGGGCTTCGAG. Translating gives CASSTGTGGFE. The entire CDR3 sequence reads CASSTGTGGFEQYF.

To note about this clone: From the germline J gene comes the end of the CDR3, since the read stops 3 residues before it. The chain has TRBV7-9 and TRBJ2-5, with D possibly being TRBD1 (6 bases). CDR1 and CDR2 (germline): SEHNR, FQNEAQ (reference sequence). This CDR3 is built from 15 residues. Trimming pared 5 bases from V and 3 bases from J, leaving 16 bases between. The DNA read from the CDR3 is TGTGCCAGCAGCCACACCGTAGGGGGAGAAGAGACC. Translating gives CASSHTVGGEET. The full CDR3 is CASSHTVGGEETQYF.

Notes on this clone: The read falls 3 residues short of the CDR3 end, and the missing part is taken from the germline J gene. The genes are TRBV5-1 and TRBJ1-2; D is unclear. The CDR3 extends over 13 amino acids. V was shortened by 5 bases and J by 4 bases, with 12 bases between the two germline ends. Germline assignment: CDR1 SGHRS and CDR2 YFSETQ. The CDR3 is CASRERTAYGYTF. The CDR3 DNA, read in part, is TGCGCCAGCAGGGAGCGGACGGCCTATGGC.

Comment on this clone: The read halts 3 residues ahead of the CDR3 end, with the missing end drawn from the germline J gene. J is TRBJ1-3 and V is TRBV7-2, with D possibly being TRBD1 (5 bases). Trimming left V 1 base short and J 4 bases short, with 8 bases between. Germline CDR1 reads SGHTA; CDR2 reads FQGNSA. The CDR3 extends over 14 amino acids. The covered CDR3 bases are TGTGCCAGCAGCTTAGTCTGGACAGGAAACACC. Its protein product is CASSLVWTGNT. The full CDR3 protein is CASSLVWTGNTIYF.

This clone is called medium-sized (0.01 to 0.1%) based on its frequency. The sequenced fragment ends 3 residues before the CDR3 boundary, so the rest is inferred from the germline J gene. The rearrangement uses TRBV29-1 and TRBJ2-7; TRBD1 is a possible D gene (6 bases). The CDR3 length is 12 residues. V was shortened by 5 bases and J by 6 bases, with 14 bases between the two germline ends. Looked up from germline, CDR1 is SQVTM and CDR2 is ANQGSEA. The CDR3 region is CSVKPTGIEQYF. CDR3 bases read: TGCAGCGTTAAACCCACAGGGATCGAG.

With regard to this clone: The read falls 3 residues short of the CDR3 end, and the missing part is taken from the germline J gene. The chain combines TRBV6-2 or TRBV6-3 with TRBJ2-3; D gene unclear. The CDR3 has 14 residues. Trimming cost V 4 bases and J 4 bases, with 12 bases left between them. CDR1 and CDR2 from the germline V gene are MNHEY and SVGEGT. The CDR3 sequence is CASSFLRSADTQYF. CDR3 DNA, as far as it was read: TGTGCCAGCAGTTTTTTGAGGTCCGCAGATACG.